One sample yielded the 29 T cell receptor beta chains listed below, sequenced in a study of shared clonotypes between healthy human individuals. Naive CD8 populations comprised CD45RO-negative cells positively selected for CCR7, excluding terminally differentiated effector memory CD45RA+ cells. Assay: immunoSEQ multiplex PCR; the TCRdb copy retains only in-frame clones and omits some. Here the sample spans around 1.9 million clones, about 93% being singletons. The sequenced sample was naive CD8+ T cells from PBMCs. The receptors stem from a man aged 18 to 35 in good health. Some clones in this sample may be carry-over from other donors' samples.

This clone was seen a single time. This chain uses TRBV19 with TRBJ2-7, with a possible D match to TRBD2 (5 bases). Trimming stripped 3 bases from V and 5 bases from J, with 17 bases between. The CDR3 is made up of 15 amino acids. The V gene's germline CDR1 is LNHDA and CDR2 SQIVND (reference sequence). CDR3 DNA sequence: TGTGCCAGTAGTATCACAGAGAGAATCGGGAACGAGCAGTACTTC. This sequence encodes CASSITERIGNEQYF.

A single count supports this clone. The rearrangement links TRBV7-9 to TRBJ1-2; 8 positions match TRBD1. The CDR3 length is 16 residues. Germline CDR1 reads SEHNR; CDR2 reads FQNEAQ (reference sequence). After removal of 4 bases from V and 6 bases from J, the junction contained 13 bases not matched to a gene. The CDR3 protein is CASSSPSRDRRNGYTF. The CDR3 DNA follows: TGTGCCAGCAGCTCCCCCTCCCGGGACAGGCGAAATGGCTACACCTTC.

The rearrangement uses TRBV5-1 and TRBJ1-6, with D unresolved. The germline V gene has CDR1 SGHRS and CDR2 YFSETQ. This CDR3 is built from 16 residues. V shed 1 base and J shed 1 base, with 9 bases lying between them. CDR3 protein: CASSLRETSYNSPLHF. CDR3 coding DNA: TGCGCCAGCAGCTTGCGGGAGACTTCCTATAATTCACCCCTCCACTTT.

Details on this clone: The sample has other DNA sequences that encode this CDR3 too. V usage is TRBV9 and J usage is TRBJ1-5; tentative D call: TRBD1 (5 bases). V was cut by 7 bases and J by 1 base, with 9 bases left in between. This CDR3 spans 13 amino acids. Germline V gene data show CDR1 as SGDLS and CDR2 as YYNGEE. The chain's CDR3 is CASGGVSNQPQHF. The CDR3 DNA reads TGTGCCAGCGGGGGGGTCAGCAATCAGCCCCAGCATTTT.

J is TRBJ1-1 and V is TRBV29-1; perhaps TRBD1 as D (6 bases). The V end lost 7 bases, the J end lost 1 base, and 10 bases lay between the germline ends. CDR3 length equals 12 residues. CDR1 is SQVTM, CDR2 ANQGSEA, per germline. The CDR3 nucleotides are TGCAGCGCAAGGACAGCGAACACTGAAGCTTTCTTT. Its translation is CSARTANTEAFF.

This sequence joins TRBV13 and TRBJ2-3, with D possibly TRBD2 on 7 matching bases. Trimming removed 3 bases at V and 8 bases at J, with 21 bases between. Germline-derived CDR1 and CDR2 are PRHDT and FYEKMQ (reference sequence). The CDR3 covers 16 residues. CDR3 DNA: TGTGCCAGCAGCTTCGCCTTAGCCCAGGGAGGGGGTACGCAGTATTTT. It specifies CASSFALAQGGGTQYF.

This sequence joins TRBV28 and TRBJ2-5; D possibly matches TRBD1 or TRBD2 (5 bases each). V shed 2 bases and J shed 5 bases, with 18 bases lying between them. CDR3 size: 16 residues. Germline CDR1 and CDR2: MDHEN and SYDVKM. This CDR3 reads CASSLEIQGGRETQYF. In nucleotides, the CDR3 is TGTGCCAGCAGTTTAGAGATCCAGGGCGGGCGGGAGACCCAGTACTTC.

J is TRBJ1-2 and V is TRBV9; 8 bases are shared with TRBD1. V lost 4 bases, J lost 5 bases, and 19 bases stayed unmatched. Germline CDR1 and CDR2: SGDLS and YYNGEE. This CDR3 spans 18 amino acids. The CDR3 DNA follows: TGTGCCAGCAGCTCCCGTCCCGGGACAGGTTCGACTCCGTATGGCTACACCTTC. Translated: CASSSRPGTGSTPYGYTF.

The chain uses TRBV5-4 and TRBJ2-7; D could derive from TRBD1 or TRBD2 (5 bases each). Trimming left V 4 bases short and J 0 bases short, with 14 bases between. Looked up from germline, CDR1 is SGHNT and CDR2 is YYREEE (reference sequence). The CDR3 runs to 15 residues. The DNA for the CDR3 is TGTGCCAGCAGCAAGCTCGGGGACCTCTCCTACGAGCAGTACTTC. This gives the protein CASSKLGDLSYEQYF.

CDR3 in amino acids: CASSLETVYEQYF. CDR3 in DNA: TGTGCCAGCAGCTTAGAGACAGTATACGAGCAGTACTTC. The chain couples TRBV11-2 to TRBJ2-7; D may be TRBD1 (5 bases). Per the germline V gene, CDR1 is SGHAT and CDR2 is FQNNGV. V dropped 0 bases and J dropped 4 bases, with 7 bases sitting between them. The CDR3 is 13 residues long.

The chain has TRBV19 and TRBJ1-1; D perhaps matches TRBD1 (5 bases). Trimming cost V 2 bases and J 0 bases, with 22 bases left between them. Germline assignment: CDR1 LNHDA and CDR2 SQIVND (reference sequence). CDR3 length: 19 residues. The CDR3 here is CASSIRSRRVVTMNTEAFF. DNA of the CDR3: TGTGCCAGTAGTATACGCAGCCGCAGGGTGGTAACCATGAACACTGAAGCTTTCTTT.

The chain uses TRBV5-8 and TRBJ2-7, with D uncertain. This CDR3 spans 14 amino acids. The V gene lost 0 bases and the J gene lost 2 bases, with 9 bases spanning the gap. Germline V gene lookup returns CDR1 SGHTS and CDR2 YDEGEE. The CDR3 sequence: CASSLDTYTYEQYF. DNA for the CDR3: TGTGCCAGCAGCTTGGACACATACACCTACGAGCAGTACTTC.

The rearrangement joins TRBV11-2 to TRBJ2-1; D not resolved. With 5 bases removed from V and 0 bases from J, the gap between germline ends came to 17 bases. Germline V gene sequence: CDR1 SGHAT, CDR2 FQNNGV. CDR3 length: 17 amino acids. The DNA for the CDR3 is TGTGCCAGCAGCCTACTAAGGGCCGCTTACTCCTACAATGAGCAGTTCTTC. Translation: CASSLLRAAYSYNEQFF.

As to this clone: Other DNA sequences from this sample encode an identical CDR3 as well. The rearrangement links TRBV27 to TRBJ2-1; possible D gene TRBD2, 5 bases. Germline values: CDR1 MNHEY, CDR2 SMNVEV (reference sequence). V lost 8 bases and J 0 bases, leaving 11 bases between the germline ends. CDR3 size: 14 residues. CDR3 coding DNA: TGTGCCAGCCGGGATTTGAGCTCCTACAATGAGCAGTTCTTC. It codes for CASRDLSSYNEQFF.

The V and J genes are TRBV5-1 and TRBJ2-1, with unresolved D. The CDR3 runs to 17 residues. Germline-derived CDR1 and CDR2 are SGHRS and YFSETQ. Trimming cost V 3 bases and J 7 bases, with 23 bases left between them. CDR3 loop: CASSSGGVGLILNEQFF. CDR3 in DNA: TGCGCCAGCAGCTCCGGTGGGGTGGGGTTGATCTTAAATGAGCAGTTCTTC.

The CDR3 bases are TGTGCCAGCAGCCCCTGGACAGAGGAAAAACTGTTTTTT. Translation gives CASSPWTEEKLFF. The gene calls are TRBV7-9 and TRBJ1-4; a weak D match, TRBD1 (6 bases). Per the germline V gene, CDR1 is SEHNR and CDR2 is FQNEAQ (reference sequence). Between the trimmed V and J ends, which lost 5 bases and 8 bases, there was a span of 12 bases. The CDR3 contains 13 residues.

The CDR3 region has the DNA TGTGCCAGCAGCCAGGGATTCTACGAGCAGTACTTC. This codes for CASSQGFYEQYF. The chain has TRBV7-2 and TRBJ2-7; weak D call: TRBD1 (5 bases). This CDR3 is built from 12 residues. Germline V gene lookup returns CDR1 SGHTA and CDR2 FQGNSA. Trimming took off 5 bases at V and 3 bases at J, with 8 bases between the two ends.

The chain links TRBV27 to TRBJ2-7, with TRBD2 as a possible D gene (6 bases). The CDR3 has 16 residues. Trimming removed 0 bases at V and 2 bases at J, with 14 bases between. Germline V lookup: CDR1 MNHEY, CDR2 SMNVEV (reference sequence). CDR3: CASSLSWGLPAYEQYF. The CDR3 DNA follows: TGTGCCAGCAGTTTATCGTGGGGACTCCCAGCCTACGAGCAGTACTTC.

V and J are TRBV4-2 and TRBJ2-5, with TRBD2 matching over 11 bases. V lost 7 bases and J lost 4; bases outside the gene matches: 8. Germline V lookup: CDR1 LGHNA, CDR2 YNFKEQ. CDR3 size: 15 residues. The chain's CDR3 is CASTLAGGPRETQYF. The CDR3 nucleotides are TGTGCCAGCACCTTAGCGGGAGGGCCTAGAGAGACCCAGTACTTC.

V usage is TRBV7-9 and J usage is TRBJ2-1; D call uncertain. There are 14 residues in the CDR3. Trimming removed 2 bases at V and 3 bases at J, with 8 bases between. Per germline, CDR1 SEHNR and CDR2 FQNEAQ (reference sequence). In DNA form, the CDR3 reads TGTGCCAGCAGCTTAACAATTAACTACAATGAGCAGTTCTTC. It specifies CASSLTINYNEQFF.

The rearrangement joins TRBV28 to TRBJ1-4; TRBD1 is a possible D gene (6 bases). Trimming pared 1 base from V and 8 bases from J, leaving 17 bases between. CDR3 length: 16 residues. Germline-derived CDR1 and CDR2 are MDHEN and SYDVKM. Here the CDR3 reads CASSLSGSGVEEKLFF. The CDR3 bases are TGTGCCAGCAGTTTATCAGGCTCAGGGGTGGAAGAAAAACTGTTTTTT.

The V and J genes are TRBV6-1 and TRBJ1-4; the D gene is possibly TRBD1 (5 bases). The CDR3 totals 16 residues. Trimming took 4 bases from V and 0 from J, leaving 12 bases between them. The germline V gene encodes CDR1 MNHNS and CDR2 SASEGT. The CDR3 coding sequence is TGTGCCAGCAGTGGAACTCACAGGTCAACTAATGAAAAACTGTTTTTT. Protein sequence: CASSGTHRSTNEKLFF.

This chain links TRBV27 with TRBJ2-3, with unresolved D. CDR3 length: 16 amino acids. V lost 8 bases, J lost 1 base, and 19 bases lay in between. Germline CDR1 reads MNHEY; CDR2 reads SMNVEV (reference sequence). The CDR3 sequence is CASGTRSWPGTDTQYF. The CDR3 region has the DNA TGTGCCAGCGGCACACGGTCTTGGCCTGGCACAGATACGCAGTATTTT.

The chain employs TRBV27 and TRBJ2-7; no firm D call. The germline V gene encodes CDR1 MNHEY and CDR2 SMNVEV (reference sequence). The CDR3 is 12 amino acids. V lost 5 bases and J 6 bases, leaving 11 bases between the germline ends. CDR3 sequence: CASSTGLSEQYF. The CDR3, as DNA: TGTGCCAGCAGTACCGGCTTGAGCGAGCAGTACTTC.

The chain couples TRBV6-1 to TRBJ2-3; D is ambiguous. This CDR3 comprises 15 residues. CDR1 and CDR2 from the germline V gene are MNHNS and SASEGT. Trimming took off 3 bases at V and 8 bases at J, with 18 bases between the two ends. The CDR3 protein is CASSDLGFLLGTQYF. CDR3 bases: TGTGCCAGCAGTGATCTCGGCTTCTTACTGGGTACGCAGTATTTT.

The chain joins TRBV15 to TRBJ2-3; D is ambiguous. CDR1 LNHNV and CDR2 YYDKDF come from the germline V gene (reference sequence). Trimming pared 5 bases from V and 3 bases from J, leaving 15 bases between. The CDR3 has 15 residues. CDR3 coding DNA: TGTGCCACCAGCTCTCAGACAAGGCGGACAGATACGCAGTATTTT. As protein: CATSSQTRRTDTQYF.

The V and J genes are TRBV11-2 and TRBJ2-7; TRBD2 agrees at 9 bases. The V segment lost 2 bases and the J segment 7 bases; nucleotides outside the gene matches: 9. The germline V gene encodes CDR1 SGHAT and CDR2 FQNNGV. The CDR3 has 15 residues. CDR3 sequence reads: CASSLSRGRAWEQYF. CDR3 in DNA: TGTGCCAGCAGCTTATCTCGCGGGAGGGCCTGGGAGCAGTACTTC.

This chain joins TRBV9 and TRBJ1-2; no definite D call. V shed 0 bases and J shed 8 bases, with 20 bases lying between them. The CDR3 extends over 16 amino acids. CDR1 is SGDLS and CDR2 is YYNGEE in the germline V gene. The CDR3 region has the DNA TGTGCCAGCAGCGTAGAGCAGCGGGAAGTGGAAGGGGGCTACACCTTC. Its protein is CASSVEQREVEGGYTF.

This clone has just one count. The genes are TRBV6-1 and TRBJ1-1, with no clear D. Germline V gives CDR1 MNHNS, CDR2 SASEGT. CDR3 length: 15 residues. The germline V and J ends were trimmed by 1 base and 2 bases, with 11 bases remaining between them. The CDR3 reads CASSEVIELNTEAFF. CDR3 nucleotide sequence: TGTGCCAGCAGTGAAGTTATAGAGCTAAACACTGAAGCTTTCTTT.